There are a few counts of the clone carrying this T cell receptor (beta chain). Antigen specificity is unknown. A second PCR of about 7 to 12 cycles used a sample-barcoded 5' primer and a J-beta primer mix. A template-switch adaptor with 12 random nucleotides tagged each cDNA molecule. Researchers report that each sample yielded at least 2.5 million CDR3-containing paired-end reads. TCRdb reanalysed the 5' RACE reads using MiXCR and keeps one entry per CDR3 protein. This table has 790,000 or so distinct CDR3 sequences, 56% appearing once. Per the germline V gene, CDR1 is SEHNR and CDR2 is FQNEAQ (reference sequence). The CDR3 sequence is 15 residues long. Trimming left V 6 bases short and J 2 bases short, with 13 bases between. The data belong to a study of blood T cells in healthy people across ages. Study results and limitations: The study could not conclusively compare naive and antigen-experienced cells, given its unsorted PBMCs.

Each donor was a healthy Caucasian individual from Russia, aged 6 to 90. Sample: blood. The sequence came from a man aged 40-55 years in good health. The chain carries TRBV7-9 and TRBJ2-2; perhaps TRBD1 as D (5 bases). The chain's CDR3 is CASSLRTGNTGELFF. The CDR3 DNA reads as TGTGCCAGCAGTCTCAGAACAGGAAACACCGGGGAGCTGTTTTTT.